This entry lists 32 T cell receptor beta chains sequenced from one sample in a study of shared clonotypes between healthy human individuals (dated by TCRdb to 2020 to 2021). Library generation was performed with the immunoSEQ multiplex PCR assay. The table comes from immuneACCESS by way of TCRdb, which keeps in-frame sequences with V and J called. Part of the clones is missing from these tables; in studies checked, under half for an unresolved V gene and the rest for unknown reasons. The sample has some 530,000 clones on record, approximately 78% of them singletons. The ten largest clones capture more than 10% of the sample. The sequencing input was PBMCs. These receptors originate from a woman in her thirties or forties in good health. Some clones in this sample may be carry-over from other donors' samples.

Details on this clone: The germline gene is not matched at one end of the junction; a read error may be the cause. The rearrangement uses TRBV7-7 and TRBJ2-7; the match to TRBD1 covers 7 bases. Germline V lookup: CDR1 SSHAT, CDR2 FNYEAQ (reference sequence). This CDR3 comprises 15 residues. CDR3 DNA: TGTGCTAGCAGCTTCCGACAGGGCCGATCCTACGAGCAGTACTTC. It encodes CASSFRQGRSYEQYF.

In this sample, this clone turned up once. The chain links TRBV7-2 to TRBJ2-1; TRBD2 aligns across 7 bases. Looked up from germline, CDR1 is SGHTA and CDR2 is FQGNSA. Trimming took 5 bases from V and 15 from J; bases not matched to a gene: 10. The CDR3 loop spans 12 amino acids. This CDR3 is CASSKRLAGMFF. The CDR3 DNA reads TGTGCCAGCAGCAAAAGACTAGCTGGGATGTTCTTC. The variable domain in full, completed from reference TRBV7-2 and TRBJ2-1, reads GAGVSQSPSNKVTEKGKDVELRCDPISGHTALYWYRQSLGQGLEFLIYFQGNSAPDKSGLPSDRFSAERTGGSVSTLTIQRTQQEDSAVYLCASSKRLAGMFFGPGTRLTVL.

This rearrangement joins TRBV9 to TRBJ2-7; unclear D gene. V was pared by 5 bases and J by 6 bases, with 9 bases between. The CDR3 contains 11 residues. Per the germline V gene, CDR1 is SGDLS and CDR2 is YYNGEE. The CDR3 DNA sequence: TGTGCCAGCAGTCGCGTGGGCGAGCAGTACTTC. This codes for CASSRVGEQYF.

Comments on this clone: It is likely a read error: a sequence one base away is far more abundant. V gene TRBV15 combines with J gene TRBJ2-3; tentatively, D is TRBD1 or TRBD2 (5 bases each). V lost 1 base, J lost 6 bases, and 14 bases lay in between. This CDR3 is 15 amino acids long. Germline V gene sequence: CDR1 LNHNV, CDR2 YYDKDF (reference sequence). The CDR3 coding sequence is TGTGCCACCAGCAGAGCCCGGGACGGGGCGGATACGCAGTATTTT. This encodes CATSRARDGADTQYF.

The CDR3 DNA is TGTGCCAGCAGCCCCTCTAGAAGCTCCAATACGCAGTATTTT. Translated, it gives CASSPSRSSNTQYF. The rearrangement links TRBV9 to TRBJ2-3; D is unresolved. The CDR3 consists of 14 residues. Trimming removed 4 bases from V and 7 bases from J, with 16 bases in between. From germline, CDR1 is SGDLS and CDR2 YYNGEE.

This clone was counted once. The V call is TRBV30, the J call TRBJ2-7, with 9 nucleotides matching TRBD1. J lost 4 bases, V lost 3 bases, and 7 bases had no gene match. The CDR3 length is 14 residues. Germline V gives CDR1 GTSNPN, CDR2 SVGIG (reference sequence). The CDR3 DNA is TGTGCCTGGAGGGAGACAGGGGGTCCATACGAGCAGTACTTC. Translated: CAWRETGGPYEQYF.

The CDR3 region has the DNA TGTGCCAGCAGTACCCCTGGTAACTATGGCTACACCTTC. Amino acid sequence: CASSTPGNYGYTF. The chain combines TRBV28 with TRBJ1-2; D is ambiguous. CDR1 and CDR2 from the germline V gene are MDHEN and SYDVKM. The CDR3 is 13 residues long. V was cut by 5 bases and J by 1 base, with 8 bases left in between.

The chain carries TRBV7-2 and TRBJ2-5; 9 bases line up with TRBD2. Unmatched junction bases numbered 5, after V lost 0 bases and J lost 3 bases. CDR3 length equals 16 residues. Germline V gives CDR1 SGHTA, CDR2 FQGNSA. CDR3 nucleotide sequence: TGTGCCAGCAGCTTAGCGGGTGGGACTAGCAAAGAGACCCAGTACTTC. It yields the protein CASSLAGGTSKETQYF.

The chain carries TRBV5-1 and TRBJ2-7, with TRBD2 matching 9 bases. The CDR3 has 15 residues. V shed 6 bases and J 4 bases; nucleotides not matched to a gene: 11. Germline V lookup: CDR1 SGHRS, CDR2 YFSETQ. The CDR3 loop is CASTNRASGNYEQYF. The CDR3 DNA is TGCGCCAGCACCAATCGAGCTAGCGGGAATTACGAGCAGTACTTC.

The V and J genes are TRBV5-6 and TRBJ2-5, with 10 bases lining up with TRBD2. TRBJ2-7 matches the DNA end more closely, so the J call is doubtful. Germline CDR1 reads SGHDT; CDR2 reads YYEEEE. The CDR3 totals 14 residues. CDR3 DNA: TGTGCCAGCAGCTTAGGGACTAGCGTCTACGAGCAGTACTTC. Translation: CASSLGTSVYEQYF.

This sequence joins TRBV11-2 and TRBJ2-4; D remains unclear. Trimming took 0 bases from V and 0 from J, leaving 12 bases between them. Germline loops: CDR1 SGHAT, CDR2 FQNNGV. This CDR3 comprises 17 residues. The CDR3 reads CASSLDTRSLAKNIQYF. CDR3 in DNA: TGTGCCAGCAGCTTAGATACAAGGAGCCTAGCCAAAAACATTCAGTACTTC.

The gene calls are TRBV11-3 and TRBJ2-2, with TRBD2 identical over 10 bases. Germline assignment: CDR1 SGHNT and CDR2 YENEEA. The CDR3 covers 16 residues. The trim removed 4 bases at V and 1 base at J, leaving 3 bases unmatched. The CDR3 DNA reads as TGTGCCAGCAGCTACGGACTAGCGGAGAACACCGGGGAGCTGTTTTTT. The encoded protein is CASSYGLAENTGELFF.

The chain is built from TRBV30 and TRBJ2-5; 7 bases map to TRBD2. V was clipped by 0 bases and J by 5 bases; unmatched bases: 9. Germline V lookup: CDR1 GTSNPN, CDR2 SVGIG (reference sequence). The CDR3 is 15 amino acids. The CDR3 loop is CAWSVGAGAEETQYF. CDR3 nucleotide sequence: TGTGCCTGGAGTGTCGGGGCGGGAGCGGAGGAGACCCAGTACTTC.

Details on this clone: Other nucleotide sequences from this sample produce the same CDR3. This chain joins TRBV10-3 and TRBJ2-2; no definite D call. Trimming cost V 4 bases and J 1 base, with 4 bases left between them. The germline V gene encodes CDR1 ENHRY and CDR2 SYGVKD. This CDR3 has 13 amino acids. The CDR3 nucleotides read TGTGCCATCAGTGGGGGGAACACCGGGGAGCTGTTTTTT. The encoded protein is CAISGGNTGELFF.

The V and J genes are TRBV2 and TRBJ2-3; TRBD2 agrees at 8 bases. The germline V gene encodes CDR1 SNHLY and CDR2 FYNNEI. CDR3 length equals 13 residues. V gave up 8 bases and J gave up 4 bases; unmatched junction bases: 5. Written as DNA, the CDR3 is TGTGCCAGCTCAGGACTAGCCGCAGATACGCAGTATTTT. It is translated as CASSGLAADTQYF.

The J gene is TRBJ2-1, the V gene TRBV10-2, with D perhaps TRBD2 (5 bases). The ends were cut back, 3 bases at V and 2 bases at J, with 17 bases in the middle. CDR3 length: 17 residues. The germline V gene encodes CDR1 WSHSY and CDR2 SAAADI. CDR3 DNA: TGCGCCAGCAGTGACGCCTTTTTAAGCGGTCCCTACAATGAGCAGTTCTTC. Translation gives CASSDAFLSGPYNEQFF.

This clone was seen at least ten times. V usage is TRBV2 and J usage is TRBJ2-7; D unclear. CDR3 size: 17 residues. CDR1 is SNHLY, CDR2 FYNNEI, per germline. The germline V and J ends were trimmed by 3 bases and 0 bases, with 18 bases remaining between them. In DNA, the CDR3 is TGTGCCAGCAGTGATTCCGGATTATTAGTCGCCTCCTACGAGCAGTACTTC. It encodes CASSDSGLLVASYEQYF. Looking up the rest from reference TRBV2 and TRBJ2-7 gives the full variable domain: EPEVTQTPSHQVTQMGQEVILRCVPISNHLYFYWYRQILGQKVEFLVSFYNNEISEKSEIFDDQFSVERPDGSNFTLKIRSTKLEDSAMYFCASSDSGLLVASYEQYFGPGTRLTVT.

The chain employs TRBV5-5 and TRBJ2-5; TRBD2 is a possible D gene (6 bases). Per the germline V gene, CDR1 is SGHKS and CDR2 is YYEKEE (reference sequence). Trimming removed 0 bases at V and 1 base at J, with 13 bases between. This CDR3 spans 16 amino acids. The CDR3 spells CASSLGAGRLQETQYF. CDR3 sequence (DNA): TGTGCCAGCAGCTTGGGGGCGGGACGCCTCCAAGAGACCCAGTACTTC.

The chain uses TRBV27 and TRBJ2-1, with a weak D call TRBD1 (6 bases). Looked up from germline, CDR1 is MNHEY and CDR2 is SMNVEV (reference sequence). This CDR3 is 15 amino acids long. V lost 6 bases and J 6 bases, leaving 18 bases between the germline ends. The CDR3: CASRRYTTGPNEQFF. DNA of the CDR3: TGTGCCAGCAGGCGGTATACGACAGGCCCCAATGAGCAGTTCTTC.

This clone was detected only a few times. The rearrangement uses TRBV6-1 and TRBJ1-1; 12 bases are shared with TRBD1. V dropped 3 bases and J dropped 11; count of bases not matched to a gene: 4. Germline loops: CDR1 MNHNS, CDR2 SASEGT. This CDR3 has 13 residues. The CDR3 bases are TGTGCCAGCAGTGAGGGGACAGGGGGCCCGGCTTTCTTT. The encoded protein is CASSEGTGGPAFF.

The V call is TRBV5-1, the J call TRBJ1-4; D gene unclear. The CDR3 covers 14 residues. Germline V gives CDR1 SGHRS, CDR2 YFSETQ. The ends were cut back, 7 bases at V and 7 bases at J, with 17 bases in the middle. CDR3 in DNA: TGCGCCAGCGCCCCGGTGGTAGACGGTGAAAAACTGTTTTTT. As protein: CASAPVVDGEKLFF.

The table lists this clone with a few counts. A far larger clone differs by one base, so this is likely a read error. The sample contains more than one DNA sequence encoding this CDR3. The chain employs TRBV2 and TRBJ1-4, with 7 bases matching TRBD1. Germline V gene data show CDR1 as SNHLY and CDR2 as FYNNEI. The CDR3 runs to 12 residues. CDR3 nucleotide sequence: TGTGCCAGCATCTCAACAGGGGAAAAACTGTTCTTT. Residues: CASISTGEKLFF.

This chain joins TRBV2 and TRBJ2-5, with 8 bases aligning to TRBD2. The CDR3 consists of 14 residues. Germline V gene lookup returns CDR1 SNHLY and CDR2 FYNNEI. Losses at the gene ends were 6 bases for V and 4 bases for J; bases not matched to a gene: 7. The CDR3 protein is CASSLFGGGETQYF. The DNA of the CDR3 is TGTGCCAGCAGCCTATTCGGGGGGGGAGAGACCCAGTACTTC.

A single count supports this clone. The CDR3 sequence is CASSFGRLPLLFDEQFF. CDR3 in DNA: TGTGCCAGCAGTTTCGGGCGACTACCCCTCCTGTTCGATGAGCAGTTCTTC. The chain links TRBV27 to TRBJ2-1; a weak D match, TRBD2 (5 bases). V gave up 3 bases and J gave up 8 bases, with 23 bases separating them. CDR3 size: 17 residues. The V gene's germline CDR1 is MNHEY and CDR2 SMNVEV (reference sequence).

The gene calls are TRBV28 and TRBJ1-1; 10 nucleotides agree with TRBD1. Per germline, CDR1 MDHEN and CDR2 SYDVKM. V shed 6 bases, J shed 1 base, and the junction held 8 bases outside the gene matches. The CDR3 is 16 residues long. The CDR3 bases are TGTGCCAGCAGATCCGGGACAGGGGTTCGGAACACTGAAGCTTTCTTT. Encoded protein: CASRSGTGVRNTEAFF.

This sequence joins TRBV7-6 and TRBJ2-3, with 12 bases identical to TRBD2. The junction had 3 bases not matched to a gene; V was cut back by 6 bases and J by 2 bases. Germline lookup yields CDR1 SGHVS and CDR2 FNYEAQ. This CDR3 has 15 amino acids. The CDR3 sequence: CASRRLAGVTDTQYF. The CDR3 DNA is TGTGCCAGCAGACGACTAGCGGGGGTCACAGATACGCAGTATTTT.

The J gene is TRBJ1-2, the V gene TRBV5-4; 9 bases match TRBD1. V was clipped by 3 bases and J by 6 bases; unmatched bases: 9. In germline, CDR1 is SGHNT, CDR2 YYREEE (reference sequence). CDR3 length: 15 amino acids. The CDR3 spells CASSSRGQGYNGYTF. The DNA for the CDR3 is TGTGCCAGCAGCTCGCGGGGACAGGGATATAATGGCTACACCTTC.

This chain links TRBV5-4 with TRBJ1-4, with D hard to call. V was trimmed by 5 bases and J by 2 bases, leaving 13 bases between them. Germline CDR1 SGHNT, CDR2 YYREEE (reference sequence). There are 15 residues in the CDR3. CDR3 nucleotide sequence: TGTGCCAGCAGTCGTGACGTTGGGACTAATGAAAAACTGTTTTTT. Its translation is CASSRDVGTNEKLFF.

The CDR3 reads CASSVSGLAHEQYF. CDR3 sequence (DNA): TGTGCCAGCAGCGTATCAGGACTAGCCCACGAGCAGTACTTC. The V and J genes are TRBV9 and TRBJ2-7, with 8 positions matching TRBD2. CDR1 and CDR2 from the germline V gene are SGDLS and YYNGEE. V lost 1 base and J lost 5; bases outside the gene matches: 5. The CDR3 is made up of 14 amino acids.

The V and J genes are TRBV7-2 and TRBJ2-3, with TRBD2 matching 14 bases. The trim removed 1 base at V and 8 bases at J, leaving 8 bases unmatched. This CDR3 contains 17 residues. Germline lookup yields CDR1 SGHTA and CDR2 FQGNSA. The CDR3 nucleotides read TGTGCCAGCAGCTTAGAGGTGGGACTAGCGGGAGTCGGTACGCAGTATTTT. Its protein product is CASSLEVGLAGVGTQYF.

The chain is built from TRBV28 and TRBJ1-2, with D hard to call. This CDR3 is 17 amino acids long. Per the germline V gene, CDR1 is MDHEN and CDR2 is SYDVKM. The ends were cut back, 1 base at V and 0 bases at J, with 15 bases in the middle. CDR3 sequence: CASSLLDVGITNYGYTF. Written as DNA, the CDR3 is TGTGCCAGCAGTTTATTGGACGTGGGTATCACTAACTATGGCTACACCTTC.

In its sample, this clone was seen a few times. The chain joins TRBV10-3 to TRBJ2-7, with no clear D. This CDR3 has 14 residues. Germline lookup yields CDR1 ENHRY and CDR2 SYGVKD. The ends were cut back, 3 bases at V and 0 bases at J, with 9 bases in the middle. For the CDR3, the DNA is TGTGCCATCAGTGACAGAGACTCCTCCTACGAGCAGTACTTC. Amino acids: CAISDRDSSYEQYF.